Sequencing of this T cell receptor (beta chain) was carried out in a study of CD4 T cells in relation to SARS-CoV-2 and coronaviruses. A remark on this clone: Its antigen is not identified.

The germline V and J ends were trimmed by 4 bases and 2 bases, with 12 bases remaining between them. This CDR3 contains 14 residues. From germline, CDR1 is LGHNA and CDR2 YNFKEQ. CD4+ T cells from unexposed donors were obtained before the COVID-19 pandemic (2011-2018). Isolation of CD4+ T cells took place after about 10 days in culture. Only in-frame clones appear in the TCRdb table, and some are missing; sequencing was by immunoSEQ multiplex PCR. The data show 20,000 to 25,000 clones, roughly 76% seen once. V usage is TRBV4-2 and J usage is TRBJ2-7, with D uncertain. The TCR sequence derives from a human donor in good health. Material for sequencing was CD4+ T cells from PBMCs, cultured in vitro. The CDR3 reads CASSPPGLTYEQYF. CDR3 DNA sequence: TGTGCCAGCAGCCCACCTGGCCTGACCTACGAGCAGTACTTC.